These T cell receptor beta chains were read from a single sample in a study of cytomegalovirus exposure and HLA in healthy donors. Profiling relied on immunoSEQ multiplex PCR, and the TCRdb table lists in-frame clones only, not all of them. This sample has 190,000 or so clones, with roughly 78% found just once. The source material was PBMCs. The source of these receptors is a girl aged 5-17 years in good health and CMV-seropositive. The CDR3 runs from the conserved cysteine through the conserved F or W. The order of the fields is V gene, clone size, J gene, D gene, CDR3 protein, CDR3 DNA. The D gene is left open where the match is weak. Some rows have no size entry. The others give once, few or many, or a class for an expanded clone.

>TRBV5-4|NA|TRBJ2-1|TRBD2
CASSSGLAGSNEQFF
TGTGCCAGCAGCTCGGGACTAGCGGGGTCCAATGAGCAGTTCTTC
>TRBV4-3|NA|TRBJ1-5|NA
CASSQETGGNQPQHF
TGCGCCAGCAGCCAGGAAACCGGGGGCAATCAGCCCCAGCATTTT
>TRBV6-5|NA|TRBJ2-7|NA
CASSYMTGEQYF
TGTGCCAGCAGTTATATGACAGGCGAGCAGTACTTC
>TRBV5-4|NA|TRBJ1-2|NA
CASSSARNLENGYTF
TGTGCCAGCAGCTCCGCCAGAAACCTAGAGAATGGCTACACCTTC
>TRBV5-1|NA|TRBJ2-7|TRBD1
CASGTGLHEQYF
TGCGCCAGCGGGACAGGGCTCCACGAGCAGTACTTC
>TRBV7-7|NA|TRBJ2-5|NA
CASSQGPGGKETQYF
TGTGCCAGCAGCCAAGGGCCGGGGGGCAAAGAGACCCAGTACTTC
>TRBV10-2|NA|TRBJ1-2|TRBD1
CASRIDETGQGDYGYTF
TGCGCCAGCAGAATTGACGAGACCGGACAGGGAGACTATGGCTACACCTTC
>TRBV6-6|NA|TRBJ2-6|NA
CASRESGNGANVLTF
TGTGCCAGCAGGGAGTCGGGTAACGGGGCCAACGTCCTGACTTTC
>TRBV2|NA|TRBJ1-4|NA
CASERRRANEKLFF
TGTGCCAGCGAACGCCGTCGGGCTAATGAAAAACTGTTTTTT
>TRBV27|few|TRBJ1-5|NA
CASSTRTGSNQPQHF
TGTGCCAGCAGTACGCGGACGGGAAGCAATCAGCCCCAGCATTTT
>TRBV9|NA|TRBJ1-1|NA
CASSVEDGGRTEAFF
TGTGCCAGCAGCGTCGAGGACGGGGGGAGAACTGAAGCTTTCTTT
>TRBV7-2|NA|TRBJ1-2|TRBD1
CASSRRDRDSAYGYTF
TGTGCCAGCAGCAGACGGGACAGGGATTCAGCCTATGGCTACACCTTC
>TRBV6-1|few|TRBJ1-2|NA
CASTEQGYLGYTF
TGTGCCAGCACCGAGCAGGGATATTTGGGCTACACCTTC
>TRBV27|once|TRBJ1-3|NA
CASSRVGAGNTIYF
TGTGCCAGCAGTCGTGTCGGTGCAGGAAACACCATATATTTT
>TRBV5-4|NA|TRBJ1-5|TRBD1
CASSSGGSNQPQHF
TGTGCCAGCAGTTCAGGGGGCAGCAATCAGCCCCAGCATTTT
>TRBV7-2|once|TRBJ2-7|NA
CASSLWQGPYEQYF
TGTGCCAGCAGCTTATGGCAGGGGCCCTACGAGCAGTACTTC
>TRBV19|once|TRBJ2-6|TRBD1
CASSASGQGAVSGANVLTF
TGTGCCAGTAGTGCTTCGGGACAGGGGGCCGTCTCTGGGGCCAACGTCCTGACTTTC
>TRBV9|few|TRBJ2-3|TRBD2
CASSPWASGGPREQYF
TGTGCCAGCAGCCCTTGGGCTAGCGGCGGCCCAAGGGAGCAGTATTTT